This T cell receptor beta chain was observed in a study of regulatory T cells in long-lasting Graves disease (dated by TCRdb to the early 2020s). Study-wide context: Newly diagnosed Graves' disease patients had taken antithyroid drugs for less than 3 months. The study was registered as a clinical trial and conducted in China. A total of roughly 35 samples underwent TCR sequencing: about 13 from persistent and 20 from newly diagnosed Graves' disease patients. Persistent Graves' disease patients were compared with newly diagnosed Graves' disease patients by peripheral blood TCR sequencing and RNA sequencing. Broad study findings and their caveats: Only the TCR beta chain was sequenced and analyzed. Preferential use of TRBV28, TRBJ1-2 and TRBJ2-5 was observed in persistent disease, whereas TRBV20-1 and TRBJ2-1 were favored in newly diagnosed disease. The study examined only peripheral blood because the primary lesion, thyroid tissue, could not be accessed. Compared with newly diagnosed patients, patients with persistent Graves' disease had lower TCR Shannon entropy and fewer highly expanded clones, which suggests clonal expansion. The authors acknowledged the small sample size as a limitation that may reduce accuracy. A larger number of public clonotypes was shared among persistent patients (about 2,700) than among newly diagnosed patients (approximately 930).

Read against the paper, the sample's time point label means: newly diagnosed GD, antithyroid drugs for less than 3 months. For both TCR sequencing and RNA sequencing, RNA was extracted from PBMCs using TRIzol. Graves' disease was diagnosed according to American Thyroid Association guidelines. Patients were recruited from an endocrinology department in Xi'an, China. Each patient gave 7 to 9.5 milliliters of peripheral blood, collected in an EDTA anticoagulant tube. Ficoll Paque Plus density gradient separation was used to isolate PBMCs, and no further T cell sorting was performed. RNA quality was checked with an Agilent 2100 Bioanalyzer and agarose gel, and concentration with a NanoDrop 2000. Spanning cysteine to phenylalanine, the CDR3 consists of 17 amino acids. Only the CDR3 part of the read is kept: 51 bases, read in frame from the first base. The germline V gene (reference sequence) yields MNHEY for CDR1 and SMNVEV for CDR2. V and J are trimmed by 3 bases and 4 bases, and the gene matches miss 13 bases of the junction.

Details on this clonotype: The clone's antigen remains unknown. Base quality data are lacking; no much larger clone is found one base away.

Libraries were made using multiplex PCR. For sequencing, an Illumina HiSeq 4000 was employed. iRepertoire HTBI primers and Arm-PCR amplification of CDR3 regions were used to construct TCR beta libraries. Gel purification was performed on PCR products prior to sequencing. The paper's data handling went like this. Across samples, roughly 60 TRBV and roughly 15 TRBJ segments were identified and used for gene usage analysis of CDR3 amino acid clonotypes. COPE and FqMerger were used to merge the filtered high-quality paired reads into contigs. BLAST was used to align contigs to IMGT TRBV, TRBD and TRBJ reference genes, with CDR3 defined following IMGT. Highly expanded clones were defined as clonotypes with a frequency above 0.1%. Shannon entropy served as the measure of repertoire diversity, while the Gini coefficient captured V-J evenness. A clonotype was considered public if more than one individual shared it. TCRdb trimmed the raw reads at Q25, called clones with MiXCR and kept productive beta chains. Each CDR3 protein appears once, grouped with its most common genes and DNA. The V and J calls shown here were made by TCRdb, not taken from the authors' results. The sample table records some 200,000 distinct CDR3 sequences; less than 20% of these occur just once. Together, the top ten hold over 9.5% of the sample.

This same sample was also part of a study on T cells in Graves' hyperthyroidism and ophthalmopathy. Per that second paper: A patient counted as having stable Graves' hyperthyroidism if no progression to ophthalmopathy occurred over 18 months of follow-up. The hyperthyroidism patients were between 18 and 65 years old and newly diagnosed, with a disease duration of less than 2 months. Patients with uncontrolled infections, other autoimmune diseases, pregnancy or lactation were excluded. Diagnoses relied on clinical symptoms, serum thyroxine and TRAb, thyroid ultrasound and orbital computed tomography. A first-round RT-PCR of the TCR CDR3 used the HTBI primer set with the Qiagen OneStep RT-PCR kit. Most expanded thyroid clonotypes (frequency above 0.001) were also found in blood, which suggests that blood repertoires may mirror thyroid immune responses. A 13 V-J signature model separated ophthalmopathy from stable hyperthyroidism, with around 91% sensitivity and 81% to 82% specificity in cross-validation and 80%/75% in testing. In validation, the model predicted progression to ophthalmopathy a median of roughly 6.2 months before onset, with 65% to 71% sensitivity and 72.22% specificity. To identify TCR V-J signatures that set the groups apart, the researchers used a discovery cohort of more than 95 patients, made up of around 40 with Graves' ophthalmopathy and 55 to 65 with stable Graves' hyperthyroidism. Whether ophthalmopathy could be predicted prospectively was tested in an independent validation cohort made up of approximately 19 hyperthyroidism patients plus 17 patients who later progressed to ophthalmopathy. The roughly 91 discovery patients were randomly divided into training and test sets at a 7:3 ratio. Thyroid tissue and blood T-cell repertoires from about six Graves' hyperthyroidism patients were also compared in the study. Following sampling, methimazole starting at 30 mg daily was given to hyperthyroidism patients, and high-dose intravenous methylprednisolone was given to ophthalmopathy patients. A second multiplex PCR round built the libraries, followed by size selection and purification. Paired-end sequencing of the libraries was performed with 100 bp reads on an Illumina HiSeq2000. SOAPnuke was used to process the raw data, throwing out any read that contained adapters or uncalled bases, had a mean Phred below 15, or lacked an exact constant-primer or identifier match. High-quality paired reads were merged with COPE v1.2.5, and unique nucleotide sequences were defined as clonotypes. MiTCR v1.1 was used to align clonotypes to the IMGT TRBV, TRBD and TRBJ reference segments. The analysis included only V-J combinations with a frequency above 0.0001, which together covered 98% to 99.2% of the repertoires. The TCS score was defined as F50 (clonal expansion) divided by E x V (chaos), with BLOSUM62-based TCRdist calculated between CDR3 peptides within each V-J. Welch's t-statistics and random forest reduced roughly 540 V-J features to 13, which were used in a naive Bayes classifier (R e1071). No statistical method was used to set the sample size in advance, and investigators knew the group allocation. According to the paper, TCR Vbeta CDR3 sequencing was carried out on 135 peripheral blood samples, which came from approximately 43 ophthalmopathy, under 85 hyperthyroidism and some 17 progressor patients.

The sequence came from a woman aged 25-40 years with Graves disease. Donor details come from another sample of the same person, matched by shared clones. The rearranged segments are TRBV27 and TRBJ2-3; the central 7 bases match TRBD2. The material sequenced was peripheral blood mononuclear cells (PBMCs), taken at new diagnosis, from a patient treated with antithyroid drugs. The CDR3 loop reads CASSFFPSGIGADTQYF. The bases read TGTGCCAGCAGTTTCTTCCCCAGCGGGATTGGCGCAGATACGCAGTATTTT.